The rows below give T cell receptor beta chains drawn from one sample of a study of shared clonotypes between healthy human individuals. Data came from immunoSEQ multiplex PCR; TCRdb stores just in-frame clones and leaves some out. The table records more than 2,000,000 clones, around nine tenths of them present only once. Source material: naive CD4+ T cells sorted from blood. All receptors come from a man aged 18 to 29 in good health. Each CDR3 is given with its conserved first and last residue. The D gene is left open where the match is weak.

V,J,D,CDR3
TRBV5-1,TRBJ2-7,.,CASSLSATYEQYF
TRBV18,TRBJ1-5,.,CASSPGAAQPQHF
TRBV4-1,TRBJ1-6,.,CASSQGVNSPLHF
TRBV19,TRBJ2-3,.,CASNRAGSTDTQYF
TRBV7-9,TRBJ2-3,.,CASSLGGQRPTDTQYF
TRBV19,TRBJ1-5,TRBD1,CASTEGGSHQHF
TRBV28,TRBJ1-3,.,CASTKASGNTIYF
TRBV28,TRBJ2-7,TRBD1,CASRGDRGLLSYEQYF
TRBV7-8,TRBJ2-7,.,CASSLVGGTYRPHEQYF
TRBV5-1,TRBJ1-1,.,CASSLGQSRTEAFF
TRBV2,TRBJ2-7,.,CASSEATAYEQYF
TRBV18,TRBJ1-5,TRBD1,CASSPDRERPQHF
TRBV9,TRBJ2-2,TRBD2,CASSVGTSGRNTGELFF
TRBV10-3,TRBJ1-2,.,CAISHLEDGYTF
TRBV11-2,TRBJ2-5,.,CASTLNRANSGETQYF
TRBV7-2,TRBJ2-7,.,CASSFTGTSYEQYF
TRBV10-3,TRBJ2-7,TRBD2,CAISEGGLANYEQYF
TRBV2,TRBJ2-1,TRBD2,CASSLLAGGLNEQFF
TRBV2,TRBJ2-1,.,CASRDRLVYNEQFF
TRBV6-6,TRBJ1-2,.,CASSYGTQRANYGYTF
TRBV6-1,TRBJ2-7,TRBD2,CATLGVAGYEQYF
TRBV6-5,TRBJ2-3,TRBD2,CASSYSPTSPTDTQYF
TRBV5-6,TRBJ2-7,TRBD2,CASSLGGLAGVQQYF
TRBV27,TRBJ1-2,TRBD1,CASSSPGQGNYGYTF
TRBV28,TRBJ2-6,.,CASSLVSGALSGANVLTF
TRBV25-1,TRBJ2-2,.,CASSESGYEGELFF
TRBV19,TRBJ2-4,TRBD1,CATGQGVNIQYF
TRBV18,TRBJ2-6,TRBD2,CASSPTSGGSAGANVLTF
TRBV10-3,TRBJ2-1,.,CAISGSQAYNEQFF
TRBV5-6,TRBJ2-2,.,CASSRTSGELFF
TRBV5-6,TRBJ2-3,.,CASSLGIGTQYF
TRBV19,TRBJ2-2,TRBD1,CASSPLGQVTTGELFF
TRBV27,TRBJ1-3,.,CASRRISGNTIYF
TRBV6-6,TRBJ2-5,.,CAGRLSPQETQYF
TRBV6-5,TRBJ1-5,.,CASSWGRDQPQHF
TRBV4-1,TRBJ1-2,.,CASSQDRAADWGYGYTF
TRBV7-9,TRBJ1-2,.,CASSLSGGEGYTF
TRBV6-4,TRBJ1-2,.,CASSDSPLGLYGYTF
TRBV11-2,TRBJ1-5,.,CASSFSDSNQPQHF